The subject of this entry is one T cell receptor beta chain. Germline CDR1 and CDR2: SNHLY and FYNNEI. This CDR3 contains 13 residues. V was trimmed by 4 bases and J by 1 base, leaving 8 bases between them. Study processing details: Amplifying reference gene primers gave estimates of nucleated cell counts. Using immunoSEQ multiplex PCR, the repertoire was profiled, and TCRdb retains in-frame clones only, with some absent. The V and J calls and the clone size are those of that table, but D and trimming were determined from the DNA. The sample lists tens of thousands of clones; 87% were seen once. These data belong to a study of blood T cell repertoires in COVID-19. Background on the study: Donors in the United States, Italy and Spain gave samples during acute or convalescent COVID-19. From T cells, B-cell-depleted T cells, or PBMCs came the material, which was cDNA or gDNA.

The origin of this receptor is a man aged 55-75 years with acute or convalescent COVID-19. Specimen: peripheral blood. This rearrangement joins TRBV2 to TRBJ2-7; no definite D call. CDR3 sequence (DNA): TGTGCCAGCAGTGTTGGCCCTTCCTACGAGCAGTACTTC. Translated, it gives CASSVGPSYEQYF.